Here is one T cell receptor beta chain with its context. Its antigen remains unidentified. This same CDR3 is encoded by further DNA sequences in the sample. The CDR3 has 13 amino acids. The germline V gene has CDR1 SGDLS and CDR2 YYNGEE. V shed 3 bases, J shed 15 bases, and the junction held 7 bases outside the gene matches. This entry belongs to a study of cytomegalovirus exposure and HLA in healthy donors. Study-wide results and limits: A previous analysis found most TCR beta V segments productive roughly 87% or roughly 30% of the time.

Nominally healthy donors provided the samples, though records likely missed some immune exposures. Use of 60 Vbeta and 13 Jbeta primers characterized the PCR. As handled by the study authors: Tens of millions of unique TCR beta chains, about 12 million shared, were counted in a later analysis. The assay was immunoSEQ multiplex PCR, and TCRdb's table has in-frame clones only and misses some. V and J calls and clone size are as listed in that table; D and trimming were resolved from the DNA. The sample holds about 120,000 clones, approximately 79% seen once. Specimen: PBMCs. This receptor was taken from a man aged 25-45 years in good health and CMV-seronegative. V and J are TRBV9 and TRBJ2-1, with 12 bases lining up with TRBD2. CDR3 DNA sequence: TGTGCCAGCAGCGGGCTAGCGGGGGGGCAGCTGTTCTTC. Protein sequence: CASSGLAGGQLFF.